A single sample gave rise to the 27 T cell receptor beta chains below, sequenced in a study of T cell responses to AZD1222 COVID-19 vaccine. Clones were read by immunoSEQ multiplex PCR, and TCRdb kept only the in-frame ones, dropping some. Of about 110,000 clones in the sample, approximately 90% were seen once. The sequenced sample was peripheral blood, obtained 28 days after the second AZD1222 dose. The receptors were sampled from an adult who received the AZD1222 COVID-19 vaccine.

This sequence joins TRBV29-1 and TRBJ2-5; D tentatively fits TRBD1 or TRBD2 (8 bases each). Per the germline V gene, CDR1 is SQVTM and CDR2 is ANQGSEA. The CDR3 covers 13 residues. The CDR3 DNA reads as TGCGCAGCGGGGGCACAGGGGGGCGAGACCCAGTACTTC. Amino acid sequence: CAAGAQGGETQYF.

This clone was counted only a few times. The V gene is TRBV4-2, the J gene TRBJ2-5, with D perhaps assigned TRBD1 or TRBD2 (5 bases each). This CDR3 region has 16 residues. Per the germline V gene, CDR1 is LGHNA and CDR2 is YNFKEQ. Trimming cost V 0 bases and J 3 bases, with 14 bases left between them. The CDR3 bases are TGTGCCAGCAGCCAAGATAGGGGCAGCGGAAAAGAGACCCAGTACTTC. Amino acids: CASSQDRGSGKETQYF.

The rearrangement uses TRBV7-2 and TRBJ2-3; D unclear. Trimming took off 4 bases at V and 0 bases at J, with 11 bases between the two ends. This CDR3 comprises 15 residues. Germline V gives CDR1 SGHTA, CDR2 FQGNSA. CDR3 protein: CASSSSFSSTDTQYF. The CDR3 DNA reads TGTGCCAGCAGCTCCAGCTTTTCAAGCACAGATACGCAGTATTTT.

In DNA, the CDR3 is TGTGCCAGCATACGCTCTAGATGGGGCTACACCTTC. Amino acids: CASIRSRWGYTF. This sequence joins TRBV6-5 and TRBJ1-2; D remains ambiguous. The CDR3 spans 12 residues. With 7 bases removed from V and 8 bases from J, the gap between germline ends came to 14 bases. The V gene's germline CDR1 is MNHEY and CDR2 SVGAGI.

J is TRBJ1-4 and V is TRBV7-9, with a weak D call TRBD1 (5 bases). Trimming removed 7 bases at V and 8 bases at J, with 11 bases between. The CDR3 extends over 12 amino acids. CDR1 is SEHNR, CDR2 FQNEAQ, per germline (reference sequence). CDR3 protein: CASTTGSEKLFF. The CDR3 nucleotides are TGTGCCAGCACCACAGGAAGCGAAAAACTGTTTTTT.

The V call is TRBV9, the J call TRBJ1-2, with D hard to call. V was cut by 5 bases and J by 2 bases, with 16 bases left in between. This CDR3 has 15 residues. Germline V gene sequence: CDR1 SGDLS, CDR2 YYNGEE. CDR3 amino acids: CASSDYWTGNYGYTF. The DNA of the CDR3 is TGTGCCAGCAGTGATTACTGGACCGGAAACTATGGCTACACCTTC.

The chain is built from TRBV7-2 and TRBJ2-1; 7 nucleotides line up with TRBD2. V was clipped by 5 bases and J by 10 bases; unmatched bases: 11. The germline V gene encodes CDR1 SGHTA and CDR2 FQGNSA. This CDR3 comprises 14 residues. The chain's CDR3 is CASSPRTRSREQFF. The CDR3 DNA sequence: TGTGCCAGCAGCCCCCGGACTAGAAGTAGGGAGCAGTTCTTC.

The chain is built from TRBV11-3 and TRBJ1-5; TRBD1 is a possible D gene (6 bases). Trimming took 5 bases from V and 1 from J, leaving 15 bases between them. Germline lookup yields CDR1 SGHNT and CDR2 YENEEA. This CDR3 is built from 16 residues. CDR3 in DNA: TGTGCCAGCAGCGGCCCGGGACACCGAAGCAATCAGCCCCAGCATTTT. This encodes CASSGPGHRSNQPQHF.

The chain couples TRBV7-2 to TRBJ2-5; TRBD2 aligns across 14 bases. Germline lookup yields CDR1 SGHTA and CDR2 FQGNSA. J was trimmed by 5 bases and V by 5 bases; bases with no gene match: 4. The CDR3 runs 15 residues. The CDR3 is CASSAGLAGVETQYF. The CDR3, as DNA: TGTGCCAGCAGCGCGGGACTAGCGGGGGTTGAGACCCAGTACTTC.

The CDR3 loop is CASSPSTGGLRETQYF. CDR3 bases: TGTGCCAGTAGTCCGTCCACAGGGGGGCTGAGGGAGACCCAGTACTTC. The rearrangement links TRBV19 to TRBJ2-5; 8 nucleotides line up with TRBD1. The length of the CDR3 is 16 residues. V lost 5 bases to trimming and J lost 5 bases; unmatched junction nucleotides: 13. Germline CDR1 LNHDA, CDR2 SQIVND (reference sequence).

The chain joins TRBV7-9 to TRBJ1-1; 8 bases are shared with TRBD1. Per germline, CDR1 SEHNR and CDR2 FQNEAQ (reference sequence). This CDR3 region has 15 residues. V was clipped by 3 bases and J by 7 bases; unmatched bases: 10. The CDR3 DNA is TGTGCCAGCAGCTTGAGAACAGGGGGACTCGGTGAAGCTTTCTTT. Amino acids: CASSLRTGGLGEAFF.

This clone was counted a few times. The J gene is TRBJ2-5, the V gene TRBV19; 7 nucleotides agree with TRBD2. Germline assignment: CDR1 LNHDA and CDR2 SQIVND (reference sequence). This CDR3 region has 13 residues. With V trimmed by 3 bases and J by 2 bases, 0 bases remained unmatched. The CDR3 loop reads CASSIGGQETQYF. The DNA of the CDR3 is TGTGCCAGTAGTATCGGGGGGCAAGAGACCCAGTACTTC.

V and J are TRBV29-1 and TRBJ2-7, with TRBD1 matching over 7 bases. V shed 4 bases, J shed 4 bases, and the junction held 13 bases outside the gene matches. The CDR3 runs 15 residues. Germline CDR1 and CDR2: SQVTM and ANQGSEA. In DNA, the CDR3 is TGCAGCGTTGGGGGCCACAGGGGTCACGCGTACGAGCAGTACTTC. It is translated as CSVGGHRGHAYEQYF.

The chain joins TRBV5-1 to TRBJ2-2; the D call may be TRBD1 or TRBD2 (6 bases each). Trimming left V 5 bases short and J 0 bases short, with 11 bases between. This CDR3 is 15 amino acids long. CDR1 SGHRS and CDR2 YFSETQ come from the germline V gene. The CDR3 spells CASRLEGANTGELFF. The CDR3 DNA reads TGCGCCAGCAGGCTGGAGGGGGCGAACACCGGGGAGCTGTTTTTT.

CDR3 in amino acids: CSASIPTSATYEQYF. Written as DNA, the CDR3 is TGCAGTGCTAGTATTCCGACCAGCGCAACCTACGAGCAGTACTTC. V and J are TRBV20-1 and TRBJ2-7, with D unresolved. Trimming pared 3 bases from V and 2 bases from J, leaving 17 bases between. The germline CDR1 and CDR2 sequences are DFQATT and SNEGSKA (reference sequence). The CDR3 runs to 15 residues.

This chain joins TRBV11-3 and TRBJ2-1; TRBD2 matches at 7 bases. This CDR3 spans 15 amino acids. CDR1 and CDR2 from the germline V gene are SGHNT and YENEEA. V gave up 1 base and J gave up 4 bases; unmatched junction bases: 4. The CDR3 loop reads CASSLGGGGYNEQFF. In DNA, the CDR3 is TGTGCCAGCAGCTTAGGTGGGGGGGGTTACAATGAGCAGTTCTTC.

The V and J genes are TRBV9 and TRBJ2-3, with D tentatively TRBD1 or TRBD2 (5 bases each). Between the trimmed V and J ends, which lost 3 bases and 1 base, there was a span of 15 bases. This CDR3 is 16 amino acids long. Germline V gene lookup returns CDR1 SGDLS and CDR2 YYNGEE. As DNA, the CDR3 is TGTGCCAGCAGCGGACCGGGACCCCTCGGCACAGATACGCAGTATTTT. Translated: CASSGPGPLGTDTQYF.

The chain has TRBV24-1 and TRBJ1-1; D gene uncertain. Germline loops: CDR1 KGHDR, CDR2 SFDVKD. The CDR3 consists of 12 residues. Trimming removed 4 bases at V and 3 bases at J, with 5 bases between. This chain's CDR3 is CATSDQDTEAFF. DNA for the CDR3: TGTGCCACCAGTGACCAGGACACTGAAGCTTTCTTT.

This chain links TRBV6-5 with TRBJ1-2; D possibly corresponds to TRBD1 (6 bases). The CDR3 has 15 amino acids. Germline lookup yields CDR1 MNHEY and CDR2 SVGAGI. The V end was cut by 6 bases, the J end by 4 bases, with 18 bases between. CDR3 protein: CASSRQGGSSYGYTF. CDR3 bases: TGTGCCAGCAGCCGCCAAGGGGGATCTAGCTATGGCTACACCTTC.

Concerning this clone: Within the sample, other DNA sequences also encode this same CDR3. The CDR3 DNA follows: TGTGCCAGCAGTTTAGAGGGCCGATCACCCCTCCACTTT. This gives the protein CASSLEGRSPLHF. The chain links TRBV12-3 or TRBV12-4 to TRBJ1-6; D remains unclear. The ends were cut back, 1 base at V and 10 bases at J, with 8 bases in the middle. The CDR3 consists of 13 residues.

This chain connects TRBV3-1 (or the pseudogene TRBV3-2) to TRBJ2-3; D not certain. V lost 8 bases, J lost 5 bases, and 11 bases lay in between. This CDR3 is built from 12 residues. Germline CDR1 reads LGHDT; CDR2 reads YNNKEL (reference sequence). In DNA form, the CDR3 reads TGTGCCAGCCAATTTCGAGGAGATACGCAGTATTTT. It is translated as CASQFRGDTQYF.

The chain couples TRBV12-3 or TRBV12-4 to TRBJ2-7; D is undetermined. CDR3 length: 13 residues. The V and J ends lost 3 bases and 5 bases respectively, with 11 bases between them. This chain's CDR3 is CASSFLGRHEQYF. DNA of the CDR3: TGTGCCAGCAGTTTTCTTGGACGCCACGAGCAGTACTTC.

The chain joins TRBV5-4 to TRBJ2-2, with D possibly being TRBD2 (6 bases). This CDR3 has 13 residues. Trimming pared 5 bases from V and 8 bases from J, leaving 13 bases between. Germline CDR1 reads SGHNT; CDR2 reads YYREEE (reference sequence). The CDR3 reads CASSRGGRGELFF. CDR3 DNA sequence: TGTGCCAGCAGTCGGGGAGGTCGAGGGGAGCTGTTTTTT.

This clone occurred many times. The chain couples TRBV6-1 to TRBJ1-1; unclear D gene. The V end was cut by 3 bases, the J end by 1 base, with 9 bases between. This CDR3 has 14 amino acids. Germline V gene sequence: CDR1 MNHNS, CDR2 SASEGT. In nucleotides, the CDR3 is TGTGCCAGCAGTGAGAATGAAGCGAACACTGAAGCTTTCTTT. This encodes CASSENEANTEAFF.

The CDR3 sequence: CASSSNRVGALHF. Written as DNA, the CDR3 is TGTGCCAGCAGCTCGAACAGGGTCGGGGCCCTCCACTTT. The gene calls are TRBV7-8 and TRBJ1-6; weak D call: TRBD1 (6 bases). The CDR3 length is 13 residues. CDR1 and CDR2 from the germline V gene are SGHVS and FQNEAQ. V lost 4 bases and J 14 bases, leaving 15 bases between the germline ends.

In DNA, the CDR3 is TGTGCCAGCAGCTCTCCTTCCGGGACCGCCCGCTCCTACAATGAGCAGTTCTTC. Translating it yields CASSSPSGTARSYNEQFF. This sequence joins TRBV5-8 and TRBJ2-1; possibly TRBD1 or TRBD2 for D (5 bases each). The CDR3 covers 18 residues. Germline loops: CDR1 SGHTS, CDR2 YDEGEE. Trimming pared 3 bases from V and 0 bases from J, leaving 19 bases between.

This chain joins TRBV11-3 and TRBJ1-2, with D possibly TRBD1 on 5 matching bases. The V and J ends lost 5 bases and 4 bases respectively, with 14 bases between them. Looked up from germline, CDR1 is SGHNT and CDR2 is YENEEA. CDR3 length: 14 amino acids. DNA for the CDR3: TGTGCCAGCAGCCCCGGGACGGAATTCTATGGCTACACCTTC. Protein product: CASSPGTEFYGYTF.